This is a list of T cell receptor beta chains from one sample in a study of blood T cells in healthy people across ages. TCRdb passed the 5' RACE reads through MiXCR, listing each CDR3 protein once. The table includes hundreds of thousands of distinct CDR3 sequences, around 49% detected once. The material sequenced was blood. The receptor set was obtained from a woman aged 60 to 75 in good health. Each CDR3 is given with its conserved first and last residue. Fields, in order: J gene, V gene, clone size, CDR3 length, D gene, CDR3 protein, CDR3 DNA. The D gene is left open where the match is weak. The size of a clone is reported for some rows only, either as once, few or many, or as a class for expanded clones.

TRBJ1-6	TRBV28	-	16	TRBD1	CASSLWTGVSGSPLHF	TGTGCCAGCAGTCTCTGGACAGGGGTGAGTGGTTCACCCCTCCACTTT
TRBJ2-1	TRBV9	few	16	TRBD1	CASSVYAGLRGNEQFF	TGTGCCAGCAGCGTATATGCAGGTCTCAGGGGGAATGAGCAGTTCTTC
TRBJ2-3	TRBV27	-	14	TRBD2	CASSAGGRADTQYF	TGTGCCAGCAGTGCGGGAGGGCGGGCAGATACGCAGTATTTT
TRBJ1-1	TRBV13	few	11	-	CASSFGSEAFF	TGTGCCAGCAGCTTTGGTAGTGAAGCTTTCTTT
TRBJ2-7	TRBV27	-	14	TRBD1	CASSLTGYGYEQYF	TGTGCCAGCAGTTTGACAGGGTATGGCTACGAGCAGTACTTC
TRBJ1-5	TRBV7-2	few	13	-	CASSNRGNQPQHF	TGTGCCAGCAGCAACCGGGGGAATCAGCCCCAGCATTTT
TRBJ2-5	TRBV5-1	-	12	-	CASSKERETQYF	TGCGCCAGCAGCAAGGAACGGGAGACCCAGTACTTC
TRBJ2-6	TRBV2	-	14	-	CASSEQSGANVLTF	TGTGCCAGCAGTGAGCAGTCTGGGGCCAACGTCCTGACTTTC
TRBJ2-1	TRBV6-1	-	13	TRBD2	CATGASGYNEQFF	TGTGCAACCGGGGCTAGCGGGTACAATGAGCAGTTCTTC
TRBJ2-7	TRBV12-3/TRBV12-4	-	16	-	CASSTGTAASGYEQYF	TGTGCCAGCAGTACCGGGACGGCTGCTTCAGGCTACGAGCAGTACTTC
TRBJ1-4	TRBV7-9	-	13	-	CASSLIRGEKLFF	TGTGCCAGCAGCTTGATTCGGGGGGAAAAACTGTTTTTT
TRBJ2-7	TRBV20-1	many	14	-	CSAPWGSQLYEQYF	TGCAGTGCTCCTTGGGGGTCCCAGCTCTACGAGCAGTACTTC
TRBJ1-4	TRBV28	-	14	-	CASGGGGMDEKLFF	TGTGCCAGCGGCGGGGGGGGGATGGACGAAAAACTGTTTTTT
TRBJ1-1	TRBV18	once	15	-	CASSPYAGMDTEAFF	TGTGCCAGCTCACCATATGCAGGGATGGACACTGAAGCTTTCTTT
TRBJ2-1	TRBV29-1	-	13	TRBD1	CSVFRTGRTEQFF	TGCAGCGTCTTCAGGACAGGAAGGACTGAGCAGTTCTTC
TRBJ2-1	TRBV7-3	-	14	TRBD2	CASSSSGRANEQFF	TGTGCCAGCAGCTCGAGCGGGAGGGCCAATGAGCAGTTCTTC
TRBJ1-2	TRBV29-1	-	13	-	CSVREGLNYGYTF	TGCAGCGTTAGGGAGGGCCTAAACTATGGCTACACCTTC
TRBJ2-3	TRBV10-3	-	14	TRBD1	CAISGTGGTDTQYF	TGTGCCATCAGTGGGACAGGGGGGACAGATACGCAGTATTTT
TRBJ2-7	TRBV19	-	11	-	CAWGRIYEQYF	TGTGCATGGGGACGGATCTACGAGCAGTACTTC
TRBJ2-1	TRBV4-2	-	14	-	CASSLGGEANEQFF	TGTGCCAGCAGCCTAGGAGGGGAGGCGAATGAGCAGTTCTTC
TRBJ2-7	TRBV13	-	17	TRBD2	CASSLRLAGFFLYEQYF	TGTGCCAGCAGCTTACGACTAGCGGGATTTTTTCTTTACGAGCAGTACTTC
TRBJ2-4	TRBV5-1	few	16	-	CASSPGRAQAKNIQYF	TGCGCCAGCAGCCCCGGAAGGGCTCAAGCCAAAAACATTCAGTACTTC
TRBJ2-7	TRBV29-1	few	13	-	CSAHTGTSYEQYF	TGCAGCGCTCACACCGGGACCTCCTACGAGCAGTACTTC
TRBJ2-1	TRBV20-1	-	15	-	CSASKGGLPADEQFF	TGCAGTGCTAGTAAAGGGGGACTCCCGGCGGATGAGCAGTTCTTC
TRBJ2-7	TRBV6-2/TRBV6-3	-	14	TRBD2	CASSLPGLASEQYF	TGTGCCAGCAGTTTACCGGGACTAGCGTCCGAGCAGTACTTC
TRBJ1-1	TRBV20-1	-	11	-	CSAIESTEAFF	TGCAGTGCTATTGAGAGCACTGAAGCTTTCTTT
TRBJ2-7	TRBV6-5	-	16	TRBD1	CASSYSQTGASYEQYF	TGTGCCAGCAGTTACTCCCAGACAGGGGCCTCCTACGAGCAGTACTTC
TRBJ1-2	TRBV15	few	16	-	CATSGSRAADYGRYTF	TGTGCCACCAGCGGGAGCAGAGCAGCTGATTACGGGCGCTACACCTTC
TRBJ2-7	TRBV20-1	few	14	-	CSARKEGSPYEQYF	TGCAGTGCTAGAAAGGAGGGTTCCCCCTACGAGCAGTACTTC
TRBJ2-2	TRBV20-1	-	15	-	CSLGPRGRDTGELFF	TGCAGTTTAGGCCCCAGGGGTAGGGACACCGGGGAGCTGTTTTTT
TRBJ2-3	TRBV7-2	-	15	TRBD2	CASSLTSGIWDTQYF	TGTGCCAGCAGCCTAACTAGCGGGATATGGGATACGCAGTATTTT
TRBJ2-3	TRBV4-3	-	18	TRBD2	CASSQETPSGDSTDTQYF	TGCGCCAGCAGCCAAGAGACCCCTAGCGGGGACAGCACAGATACGCAGTATTTT
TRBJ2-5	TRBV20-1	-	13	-	CSVIRAAQETQYF	TGCAGTGTAATTCGAGCAGCCCAAGAGACCCAGTACTTC
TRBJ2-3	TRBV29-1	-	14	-	CSVEGWAGEDTQYF	TGCAGCGTTGAGGGGTGGGCAGGGGAGGATACGCAGTATTTT
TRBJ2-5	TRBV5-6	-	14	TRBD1	CASSWTGGHETQYF	TGTGCCAGCAGTTGGACAGGGGGCCACGAGACCCAGTACTTC
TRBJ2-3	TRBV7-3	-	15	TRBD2	CASSLNGRETDTQYF	TGTGCCAGCAGCTTAAATGGGCGGGAGACAGATACGCAGTATTTT
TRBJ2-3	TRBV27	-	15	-	CASSLFQGLTDTQYF	TGTGCCAGCAGTTTATTCCAGGGTCTCACAGATACGCAGTATTTT
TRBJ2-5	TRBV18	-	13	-	CASSRETDNEQYF	TGTGCCAGCTCTCGGGAGACTGACAATGAGCAGTACTTC
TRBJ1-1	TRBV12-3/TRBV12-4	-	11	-	CASRLGTEAFF	TGTGCCAGCAGGCTGGGCACTGAAGCTTTCTTT
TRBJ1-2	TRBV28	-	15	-	CASSLRRAINDGYTF	TGTGCCAGCAGTCTTAGGAGGGCAATCAACGATGGCTACACCTTC
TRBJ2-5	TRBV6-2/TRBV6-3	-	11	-	CASSRPGAQYF	TGTGCCAGCAGTCGCCCGGGGGCCCAGTACTTC
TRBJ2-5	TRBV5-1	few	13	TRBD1	CASNPGGWETQYF	TGCGCCAGCAACCCAGGGGGCTGGGAGACCCAGTACTTC
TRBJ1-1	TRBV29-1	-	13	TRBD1	CSVIGDRGVEAFF	TGCAGCGTTATCGGAGACAGGGGCGTCGAAGCTTTCTTT
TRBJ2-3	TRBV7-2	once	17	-	CASSPRLGGTRSREQYF	TGTGCCAGCAGCCCGCGTCTTGGTGGGACCCGATCGAGGGAGCAGTATTTT
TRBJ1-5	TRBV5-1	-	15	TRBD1	CASSAQTGDNQPQHF	TGCGCCAGCAGCGCACAGACAGGGGACAATCAGCCCCAGCATTTT